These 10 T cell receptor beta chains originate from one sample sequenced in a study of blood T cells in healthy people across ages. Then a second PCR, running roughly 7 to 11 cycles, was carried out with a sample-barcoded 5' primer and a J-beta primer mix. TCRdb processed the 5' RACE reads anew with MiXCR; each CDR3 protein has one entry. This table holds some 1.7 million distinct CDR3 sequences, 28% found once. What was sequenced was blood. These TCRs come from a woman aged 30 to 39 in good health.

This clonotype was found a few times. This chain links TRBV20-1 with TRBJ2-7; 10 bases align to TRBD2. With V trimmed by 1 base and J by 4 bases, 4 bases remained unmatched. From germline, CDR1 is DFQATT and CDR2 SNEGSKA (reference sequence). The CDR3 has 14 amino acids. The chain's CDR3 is CSARAPSGGYEQYF. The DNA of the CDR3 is TGCAGTGCTAGAGCTCCTAGCGGGGGATACGAGCAGTACTTC.

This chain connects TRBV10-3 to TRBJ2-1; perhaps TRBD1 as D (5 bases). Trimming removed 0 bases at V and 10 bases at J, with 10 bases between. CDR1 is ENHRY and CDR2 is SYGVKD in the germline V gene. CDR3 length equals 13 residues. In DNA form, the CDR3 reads TGTGCCATCAGTGAGTCGACGAGACAGGAGCAGTTCTTC. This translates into CAISESTRQEQFF.

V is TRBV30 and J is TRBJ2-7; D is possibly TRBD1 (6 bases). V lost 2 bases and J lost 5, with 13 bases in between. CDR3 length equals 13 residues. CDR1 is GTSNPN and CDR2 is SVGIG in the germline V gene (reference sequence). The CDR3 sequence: CAWSIGRGHEQYF. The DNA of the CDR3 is TGTGCCTGGAGTATAGGCAGGGGACACGAGCAGTACTTC.

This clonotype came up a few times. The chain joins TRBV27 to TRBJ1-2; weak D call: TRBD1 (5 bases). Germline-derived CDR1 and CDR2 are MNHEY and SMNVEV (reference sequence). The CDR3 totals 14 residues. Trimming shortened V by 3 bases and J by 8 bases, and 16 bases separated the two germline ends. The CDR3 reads CASSLTAWGGGYTF. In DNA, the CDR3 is TGTGCCAGCAGTTTGACAGCTTGGGGGGGAGGCTACACCTTC.

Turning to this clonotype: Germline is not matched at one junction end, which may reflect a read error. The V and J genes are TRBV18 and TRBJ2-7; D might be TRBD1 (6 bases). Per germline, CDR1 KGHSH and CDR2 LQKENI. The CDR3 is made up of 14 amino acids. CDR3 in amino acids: CSSSPRQESYEQYF. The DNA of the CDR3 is TGTTCCAGCTCACCGAGACAGGAGTCCTACGAGCAGTACTTC.

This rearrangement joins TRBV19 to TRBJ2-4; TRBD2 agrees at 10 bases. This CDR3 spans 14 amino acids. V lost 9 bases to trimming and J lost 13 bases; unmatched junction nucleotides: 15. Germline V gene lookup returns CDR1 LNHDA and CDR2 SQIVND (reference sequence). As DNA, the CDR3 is TGTGCCAGCAAGCGGGAGGGCCATCGTAATGAGCAGTACTTC. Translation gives CASKREGHRNEQYF.

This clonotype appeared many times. The CDR3 sequence is CASSYGSGGEQYF. The CDR3 DNA is TGTGCCAGCAGTTACGGCAGCGGGGGCGAGCAGTACTTC. The chain couples TRBV6-2 or TRBV6-3 to TRBJ2-7; 8 nucleotides agree with TRBD2. The length of the CDR3 is 13 residues. V lost 2 bases and J lost 6; bases outside the gene matches: 3. Germline CDR1 MNHEY, CDR2 SVGEGT.

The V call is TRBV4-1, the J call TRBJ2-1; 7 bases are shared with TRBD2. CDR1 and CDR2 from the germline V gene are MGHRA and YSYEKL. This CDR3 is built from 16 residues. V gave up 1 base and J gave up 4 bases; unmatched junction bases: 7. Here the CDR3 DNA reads TGCGCCAGCAGCCAAGGGTACACGGGGGGTTACAATGAGCAGTTCTTC. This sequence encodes CASSQGYTGGYNEQFF.

The CDR3 DNA follows: TGTGCCAGCAGTTTAGAGGGGGATTCAGGAGAGCAGTACTTC. Its translation: CASSLEGDSGEQYF. The V call is TRBV12-3 or TRBV12-4, the J call TRBJ2-7; D might be TRBD1 (6 bases). The CDR3 totals 14 residues. V lost 1 base and J lost 7, with 14 bases in between.

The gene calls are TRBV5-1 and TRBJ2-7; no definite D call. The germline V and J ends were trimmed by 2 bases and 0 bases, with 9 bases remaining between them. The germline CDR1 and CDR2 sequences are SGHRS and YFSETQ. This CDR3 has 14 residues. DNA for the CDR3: TGCGCCAGCAGCTTCGGGTGGGACTCCTACGAGCAGTACTTC. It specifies CASSFGWDSYEQYF.